This T cell receptor (beta chain) was captured by sequencing in a study of blood T cell repertoires in COVID-19. The wider study: Sites in the United States, Italy and Spain provided acute and convalescent COVID-19 samples.

Authors' processing steps: Scientists estimated how many nucleated cells there were by amplifying reference gene primers. Assay used: immunoSEQ multiplex PCR; TCRdb lists only in-frame clones, some missing. The D gene and trimming were derived from the DNA, and the V and J assignments and clone size from that table. Of tens of thousands of clones listed, around 82% are singletons. The V gene's germline CDR1 is SGDLS and CDR2 YYNGEE. This CDR3 has 15 residues. Trimming cost V 0 bases and J 4 bases, with 13 bases left between them. The sample consisted of peripheral blood. This clonotype was obtained from a woman aged 55 to 70 with acute or convalescent COVID-19. J is TRBJ1-1 and V is TRBV9; maybe TRBD1 (6 bases). CDR3 sequence (DNA): TGTGCCAGCAGCGTAGTTGGGGGCGCCGGCACTGAAGCTTTCTTT. The encoded protein is CASSVVGGAGTEAFF.